This is a list of T cell receptor beta chains from one sample in a study of blood T cell repertoires in COVID-19. Clones were sequenced by immunoSEQ multiplex PCR, and TCRdb holds only the in-frame ones, with some missing. Of hundreds of thousands of clones in the sample, around 87% are singletons; the top ten hold approximately 2.4%. Sequencing was carried out using peripheral blood. The receptors come from a woman aged 55 to 70 with COVID-19, enrolled during active disease. The CDR3 runs from the conserved cysteine through the conserved F or W. A D gene is named only where the DNA matches it firmly. Clone size is stated in some rows and not others, as once, few, many or a class when expanded.

D gene: TRBD1; clone size: .; J gene: TRBJ1-3; V gene: TRBV5-1; CDR3 DNA: TGCGCCAGCAGCTCCGGACAGGGGGCGGCTGGAAACACCATATATTTT; CDR3 protein: CASSSGQGAAGNTIYF
D gene: TRBD2; clone size: .; J gene: TRBJ2-1; V gene: TRBV5-1; CDR3 DNA: TGCGCCAGCAGCTTGGGAGCGCTAGCGGGGAATAATGAGCAGTTCTTC; CDR3 protein: CASSLGALAGNNEQFF
D gene: .; clone size: many; J gene: TRBJ1-6; V gene: TRBV6-5; CDR3 DNA: TGTGCCAGCAGGTCCGGGGGTCTCACCCTCCACTTT; CDR3 protein: CASRSGGLTLHF
D gene: TRBD1; clone size: .; J gene: TRBJ1-1; V gene: TRBV10-3; CDR3 DNA: TGTGCCATCAGGAGGGACAGAAGCTCGAACACTGAAGCTTTCTTT; CDR3 protein: CAIRRDRSSNTEAFF
D gene: .; clone size: .; J gene: TRBJ1-2; V gene: TRBV5-1; CDR3 DNA: TGCGCCAGCAGCTTTTCTCCCAGGGGCATCGCGGCCTACACCTTC; CDR3 protein: CASSFSPRGIAAYTF
D gene: TRBD2; clone size: .; J gene: TRBJ2-5; V gene: TRBV18; CDR3 DNA: TGTGCCAGCTCACCCGGGACTAAACAAGAGACCCAGTACTTC; CDR3 protein: CASSPGTKQETQYF
D gene: TRBD2; clone size: .; J gene: TRBJ2-7; V gene: TRBV15; CDR3 DNA: TGTGCCACCAGCAGAGGGGACTACCAAGGCGAGCAGTACTTC; CDR3 protein: CATSRGDYQGEQYF
D gene: .; clone size: .; J gene: TRBJ1-5; V gene: TRBV18; CDR3 DNA: TGTGCCAGCTCACCACCGGGGCACCTTAGCAATCAGCCCCAGCATTTT; CDR3 protein: CASSPPGHLSNQPQHF
D gene: TRBD2; clone size: .; J gene: TRBJ2-5; V gene: TRBV2; CDR3 DNA: TGTGCTGGAGGGACTAGCGGGGGGCCAAGGGGGACCCAGTACTTC; CDR3 protein: CAGGTSGGPRGTQYF
D gene: .; clone size: .; J gene: TRBJ1-2; V gene: TRBV4-1; CDR3 DNA: TGCGCCAGCAGCCAAGAATGGGAGGGGGACTATGGCTACACCTTC; CDR3 protein: CASSQEWEGDYGYTF
D gene: .; clone size: few; J gene: TRBJ1-1; V gene: TRBV7-9; CDR3 DNA: TGTGCCAGCAGCCCCTACCTAGGCGCTGAAGCTTTCTTT; CDR3 protein: CASSPYLGAEAFF
D gene: .; clone size: .; J gene: TRBJ1-5; V gene: TRBV18; CDR3 DNA: TGTGCCAGCTCACCAGCAGGAAATCAGCCCCAGCATTTT; CDR3 protein: CASSPAGNQPQHF
D gene: TRBD1; clone size: .; J gene: TRBJ2-1; V gene: TRBV30; CDR3 DNA: TGTGCCTGGAGAAGTACGGGACAGGGGGGAGGTGAGCAGTTCTTC; CDR3 protein: CAWRSTGQGGGEQFF
D gene: .; clone size: .; J gene: TRBJ2-5; V gene: TRBV6-5; CDR3 DNA: TGTGCCAGCAGTACCGACAGACAAGAGACCCAGTACTTC; CDR3 protein: CASSTDRQETQYF
D gene: .; clone size: .; J gene: TRBJ2-7; V gene: TRBV5-1; CDR3 DNA: TGCGCCAGCAGCTTGGCAGTGGGCAGCTCCTACGAGCAGTACTTC; CDR3 protein: CASSLAVGSSYEQYF
D gene: TRBD2; clone size: .; J gene: TRBJ2-5; V gene: TRBV5-1; CDR3 DNA: TGCGCCAGCAACGTGGTAGCGGGGGCCCAAGAGACCCAGTACTTC; CDR3 protein: CASNVVAGAQETQYF
D gene: .; clone size: .; J gene: TRBJ1-2; V gene: TRBV7-8; CDR3 DNA: TGTGCCAGCAGCATGCGCGAGACTAACTATGGCTACACCTTC; CDR3 protein: CASSMRETNYGYTF
D gene: .; clone size: .; J gene: TRBJ2-1; V gene: TRBV11-3; CDR3 DNA: TGTGCCAGCAGTTCCCCCAGTGCGGGGCTGTACAATGAGCAGTTCTTC; CDR3 protein: CASSSPSAGLYNEQFF
D gene: .; clone size: .; J gene: TRBJ1-6; V gene: TRBV7-9; CDR3 DNA: TGTGCCAGCAGCCAGGGCACTGGGGCACCCCTCCACTTT; CDR3 protein: CASSQGTGAPLHF
D gene: .; clone size: once; J gene: TRBJ1-5; V gene: TRBV15; CDR3 DNA: TGTGCCACCAGCAGAGAGGGGCATCTCAGAGTCCAGCCCCAGCATTTT; CDR3 protein: CATSREGHLRVQPQHF
D gene: TRBD1; clone size: .; J gene: TRBJ1-4; V gene: TRBV19; CDR3 DNA: TGTGCCAGTAGTACCAACAAACAGGGGTTCCATGAAAAACTGTTTTTT; CDR3 protein: CASSTNKQGFHEKLFF
D gene: .; clone size: few; J gene: TRBJ2-2; V gene: TRBV19; CDR3 DNA: TGTGCCAGTAGCCCCAGAACGAACACCGGGGAGCTGTTTTTT; CDR3 protein: CASSPRTNTGELFF
D gene: .; clone size: .; J gene: TRBJ1-1; V gene: TRBV7-2; CDR3 DNA: TGTGCCAGCAGCTTAGCCCAGCGGAGGAACACTGAAGCTTTCTTT; CDR3 protein: CASSLAQRRNTEAFF
D gene: .; clone size: .; J gene: TRBJ1-2; V gene: TRBV7-9; CDR3 DNA: TGTGCCAGCAGTGACGGAGACTATGGCTACACCTTC; CDR3 protein: CASSDGDYGYTF
D gene: .; clone size: few; J gene: TRBJ1-3; V gene: TRBV18; CDR3 DNA: TGTGCCAGCTCACCAGGGGCGACTGGAAACACCATATATTTT; CDR3 protein: CASSPGATGNTIYF
D gene: .; clone size: .; J gene: TRBJ2-7; V gene: TRBV7-9; CDR3 DNA: TGTGCCAGCAGCTTCTCTCCGGGACTGGACCACGAGCAGTACTTC; CDR3 protein: CASSFSPGLDHEQYF
D gene: .; clone size: .; J gene: TRBJ1-4; V gene: TRBV6-5; CDR3 DNA: TGTGCCAGCAGACCCCCGGGGGGGAGGGAAAAACTGTTTTTT; CDR3 protein: CASRPPGGREKLFF
D gene: TRBD1; clone size: .; J gene: TRBJ2-7; V gene: TRBV5-5; CDR3 DNA: TGTGCCAGCAGCTCGAACCTAGGACAGGGATACGAGCAGTACTTC; CDR3 protein: CASSSNLGQGYEQYF
D gene: TRBD2; clone size: .; J gene: TRBJ2-7; V gene: TRBV7-2; CDR3 DNA: TGTGCCAGCAGCTCACGGGGGGGGTCCTCCTACGAGCAGTACTTC; CDR3 protein: CASSSRGGSSYEQYF
D gene: TRBD1; clone size: .; J gene: TRBJ2-5; V gene: TRBV5-5; CDR3 DNA: TGTGCCAGCAGCTTTTCGACAGGGGGCGGATCAGAGACCCAGTACTTC; CDR3 protein: CASSFSTGGGSETQYF
D gene: TRBD2; clone size: .; J gene: TRBJ2-3; V gene: TRBV5-4; CDR3 DNA: TGTGCCAGCAGCTTGGCGGGACTAGTCGCAGATACGCAGTATTTT; CDR3 protein: CASSLAGLVADTQYF
D gene: TRBD1; clone size: .; J gene: TRBJ1-5; V gene: TRBV18; CDR3 DNA: TGTGCCAGCTCACCCGGGACAGGGCGAAATAGCAATCAGCCCCAGCATTTT; CDR3 protein: CASSPGTGRNSNQPQHF
D gene: TRBD1; clone size: once; J gene: TRBJ1-5; V gene: TRBV5-8; CDR3 DNA: TGTGCCAGCAGAAGAGGACAGGTAGGCAATCAGCCCCAGCATTTT; CDR3 protein: CASRRGQVGNQPQHF
D gene: .; clone size: once; J gene: TRBJ2-3; V gene: TRBV12-3/TRBV12-4; CDR3 DNA: TGTGCCAGCAGTAGCATTTTAGATACGCAGTATTTT; CDR3 protein: CASSSILDTQYF
D gene: TRBD1; clone size: .; J gene: TRBJ2-4; V gene: TRBV13; CDR3 DNA: TGTGCCAGCAGCTCCAGGACAAGGGGGCTAGCCAAAAACATTCAGTACTTC; CDR3 protein: CASSSRTRGLAKNIQYF
D gene: .; clone size: .; J gene: TRBJ1-2; V gene: TRBV15; CDR3 DNA: TGTGCCACTCGGGCTTCAGGGCCCCCTGGCTACACCTTC; CDR3 protein: CATRASGPPGYTF
D gene: .; clone size: .; J gene: TRBJ2-7; V gene: TRBV6-6; CDR3 DNA: TGTGCCAGCAGTTACTCTGCTACAGGGCGGTACTTC; CDR3 protein: CASSYSATGRYF
D gene: .; clone size: .; J gene: TRBJ2-1; V gene: TRBV7-9; CDR3 DNA: TGTGCCAGCAGAGTAACCGGGGTCCATTTCCACAATGAGCAGTTCTTC; CDR3 protein: CASRVTGVHFHNEQFF
D gene: TRBD2; clone size: .; J gene: TRBJ2-7; V gene: TRBV28; CDR3 DNA: TGTGCCAGCAGTCTTCCGACTAGCGGTTTACCCTACGAGCAGTACTTC; CDR3 protein: CASSLPTSGLPYEQYF
D gene: TRBD1; clone size: .; J gene: TRBJ1-1; V gene: TRBV5-1; CDR3 DNA: TGCGCCAGCAGCTTGGCCCGGGACAGGGAAACTGAAGCTTTCTTT; CDR3 protein: CASSLARDRETEAFF
D gene: TRBD2; clone size: .; J gene: TRBJ2-1; V gene: TRBV3-1/TRBV3-2; CDR3 DNA: TGTGCCAGCAGCCAATTACTAGCGGGCAATGAGCAGTTCTTC; CDR3 protein: CASSQLLAGNEQFF
D gene: .; clone size: once; J gene: TRBJ2-1; V gene: TRBV21-1; CDR3 DNA: TGTGCCAGCAGCACGGGGAAGGCCTCAAGCGGGGGGCCCTACAATGAGCAGTTCTTC; CDR3 protein: CASSTGKASSGGPYNEQFF
D gene: TRBD2; clone size: .; J gene: TRBJ2-3; V gene: TRBV5-1; CDR3 DNA: TGCGCCAGCAGCCCAGGGACTAGCGGGGGGGGCACAGATACGCAGTATTTT; CDR3 protein: CASSPGTSGGGTDTQYF
D gene: TRBD1; clone size: .; J gene: TRBJ1-2; V gene: TRBV27; CDR3 DNA: TGTGCCAGCAGTTTGTCGGGACAGAACTATGGCTACACCTTC; CDR3 protein: CASSLSGQNYGYTF
D gene: .; clone size: .; J gene: TRBJ1-2; V gene: TRBV4-1; CDR3 DNA: TGCGCCAGCAGACCCATCGGGGGGCGTAGATATGGCTACACCTTC; CDR3 protein: CASRPIGGRRYGYTF
D gene: .; clone size: .; J gene: TRBJ1-6; V gene: TRBV7-8; CDR3 DNA: TGTGCCAGCAGCTCCCAGACAGTCGGATCACCCCTCCACTTT; CDR3 protein: CASSSQTVGSPLHF
D gene: .; clone size: .; J gene: TRBJ1-2; V gene: TRBV5-5; CDR3 DNA: TGTGCCAGCAGCTGGCCTCCACCAGGGAACTATGGCTACACCTTC; CDR3 protein: CASSWPPPGNYGYTF
D gene: .; clone size: .; J gene: TRBJ1-2; V gene: TRBV19; CDR3 DNA: TGTGCCAGTAGTTCCAACCAGGGACTTTATGGCTACACCTTC; CDR3 protein: CASSSNQGLYGYTF
D gene: .; clone size: few; J gene: TRBJ1-1; V gene: TRBV9; CDR3 DNA: TGTGCCAGCAGCGTAGAGGCCGGGGAAGCTTTCTTT; CDR3 protein: CASSVEAGEAFF
D gene: TRBD1; clone size: .; J gene: TRBJ1-1; V gene: TRBV19; CDR3 DNA: TGTGCCAGTAGTATCCAGGGGGGGAACACTGAAGCTTTCTTT; CDR3 protein: CASSIQGGNTEAFF
D gene: TRBD1; clone size: .; J gene: TRBJ1-5; V gene: TRBV19; CDR3 DNA: TGTGCCAGTAGCCAGGGGGGCAATCAGCCCCAGCATTTT; CDR3 protein: CASSQGGNQPQHF
D gene: .; clone size: .; J gene: TRBJ1-2; V gene: TRBV18; CDR3 DNA: TGTGCCAGCTCACCCGCCGGGGGAGACTATGGCTACACCTTC; CDR3 protein: CASSPAGGDYGYTF